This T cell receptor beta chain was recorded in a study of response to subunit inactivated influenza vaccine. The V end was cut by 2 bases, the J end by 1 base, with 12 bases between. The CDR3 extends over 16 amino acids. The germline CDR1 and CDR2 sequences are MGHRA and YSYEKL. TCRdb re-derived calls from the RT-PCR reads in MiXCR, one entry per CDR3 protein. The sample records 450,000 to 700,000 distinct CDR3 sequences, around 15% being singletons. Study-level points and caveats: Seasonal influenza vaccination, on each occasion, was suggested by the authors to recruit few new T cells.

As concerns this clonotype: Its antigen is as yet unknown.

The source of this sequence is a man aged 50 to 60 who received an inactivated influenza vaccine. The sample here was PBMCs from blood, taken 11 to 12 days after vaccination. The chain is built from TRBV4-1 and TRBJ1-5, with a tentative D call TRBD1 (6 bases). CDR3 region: CASSQLGQPSNQPQHF. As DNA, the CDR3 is TGCGCCAGCAGCCAACTGGGACAACCGAGCAATCAGCCCCAGCATTTT.